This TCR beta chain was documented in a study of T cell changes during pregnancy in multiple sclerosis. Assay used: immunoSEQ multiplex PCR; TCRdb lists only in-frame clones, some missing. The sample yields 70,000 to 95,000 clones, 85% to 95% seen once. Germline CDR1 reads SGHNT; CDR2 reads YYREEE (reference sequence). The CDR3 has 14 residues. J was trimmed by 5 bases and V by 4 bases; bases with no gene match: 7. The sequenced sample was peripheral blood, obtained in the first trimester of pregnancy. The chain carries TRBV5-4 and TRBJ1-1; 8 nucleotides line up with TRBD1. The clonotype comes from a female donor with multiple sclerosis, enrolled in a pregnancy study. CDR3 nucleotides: TGTGCCAGCAGCCAACCGGGACAGGAAACTGAAGCTTTCTTT. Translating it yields CASSQPGQETEAFF.